This is a list of T cell receptor beta chains from one sample in a study of T cells after yellow fever vaccination. Via MiXCR, TCRdb re-called the 5' RACE reads, giving one row per CDR3 protein. The sample consists of approximately 600,000 distinct CDR3 sequences, more than 9% of them appearing once. The sequences come from PBMCs, collected on the day of the yellow fever booster vaccination. The receptors derive from a young man who received the YFV17D yellow fever vaccine. The CDR3 runs from the conserved cysteine through the conserved F or W. Fields, in order: V gene, J gene, D gene, clone size, CDR3 protein, CDR3 DNA. D genes are given only for firm matches. Clone size is not always given. Where it is, it says once, few, many or a class for expanded clones.

V gene: TRBV23-1; J gene: TRBJ2-1; D gene: .; clone size: .; CDR3 protein: CATYLRGPYNEQFF; CDR3 DNA: TGCGCCACGTACCTAAGAGGCCCCTACAATGAGCAGTTCTTC
V gene: TRBV7-9; J gene: TRBJ2-1; D gene: .; clone size: few; CDR3 protein: CASSRGEVEQFF; CDR3 DNA: TGTGCCAGCAGCCGAGGGGAGGTTGAGCAGTTCTTC
V gene: TRBV5-1; J gene: TRBJ2-6; D gene: .; clone size: few; CDR3 protein: CASSLAPVTGANVLTF; CDR3 DNA: TGCGCCAGCAGCTTGGCCCCGGTTACTGGGGCCAACGTCCTGACTTTC
V gene: TRBV5-1; J gene: TRBJ1-3; D gene: .; clone size: few; CDR3 protein: CASSREDLSGNTIYF; CDR3 DNA: TGCGCCAGCAGCCGGGAAGACCTCTCTGGAAACACCATATATTTT
V gene: TRBV5-1; J gene: TRBJ2-7; D gene: .; clone size: .; CDR3 protein: CASSLAWGETSYEQYF; CDR3 DNA: TGCGCCAGCAGCTTGGCCTGGGGAGAGACCTCCTACGAGCAGTACTTC
V gene: TRBV5-6; J gene: TRBJ1-2; D gene: .; clone size: few; CDR3 protein: CALYTFGTYGYTF; CDR3 DNA: TGTGCCCTTTACACCTTTGGGACCTATGGCTACACCTTC
V gene: TRBV19; J gene: TRBJ1-5; D gene: .; clone size: .; CDR3 protein: CASRLQGGQPQHF; CDR3 DNA: TGTGCCAGTAGATTACAGGGAGGACAGCCCCAGCATTTT
V gene: TRBV18; J gene: TRBJ1-1; D gene: TRBD1; clone size: .; CDR3 protein: CASGGQVNTEAFF; CDR3 DNA: TGTGCCAGCGGGGGACAGGTGAACACTGAAGCTTTCTTT
V gene: TRBV24-1; J gene: TRBJ2-5; D gene: TRBD1; clone size: few; CDR3 protein: CATSERGRETQYF; CDR3 DNA: TGTGCCACCAGTGAAAGGGGGCGGGAGACCCAGTACTTC
V gene: TRBV13; J gene: TRBJ2-1; D gene: .; clone size: .; CDR3 protein: CASSSENSVTPAWEQFF; CDR3 DNA: TGTGCCAGCAGCTCAGAGAACAGTGTTACCCCGGCATGGGAGCAGTTCTTC
V gene: TRBV10-3; J gene: TRBJ2-7; D gene: .; clone size: few; CDR3 protein: CASQGSLSYEQYF; CDR3 DNA: TGTGCCTCCCAGGGTTCGCTCTCCTACGAGCAGTACTTC
V gene: TRBV5-1; J gene: TRBJ2-3; D gene: .; clone size: .; CDR3 protein: CASSPGGGGGADTQYF; CDR3 DNA: TGCGCCAGCAGCCCTGGGGGTGGAGGGGGCGCAGATACGCAGTATTTT
V gene: TRBV5-1; J gene: TRBJ2-1; D gene: TRBD2; clone size: few; CDR3 protein: CASSLYGLADNEQFF; CDR3 DNA: TGCGCCAGCAGCTTGTATGGACTAGCGGACAATGAGCAGTTCTTC
V gene: TRBV6-5; J gene: TRBJ2-1; D gene: .; clone size: few; CDR3 protein: CASSSPRGSYNEQFF; CDR3 DNA: TGTGCCAGCAGTTCCCCGCGGGGCTCCTACAATGAGCAGTTCTTC
V gene: TRBV7-9; J gene: TRBJ2-7; D gene: .; clone size: .; CDR3 protein: CASSFRADGTLHEQYF; CDR3 DNA: TGTGCCAGCAGCTTCCGGGCCGATGGTACCCTCCACGAGCAGTACTTC
V gene: TRBV4-2; J gene: TRBJ2-5; D gene: TRBD2; clone size: few; CDR3 protein: CASSQGRLAGAGETQYF; CDR3 DNA: TGTGCCAGCAGCCAAGGTCGTCTAGCGGGAGCTGGAGAGACCCAGTACTTC
V gene: TRBV7-2; J gene: TRBJ2-3; D gene: .; clone size: .; CDR3 protein: CASSLEGPRVDTQYF; CDR3 DNA: TGTGCCAGCAGCCTCGAGGGGCCTCGGGTGGATACGCAGTATTTT
V gene: TRBV29-1; J gene: TRBJ2-5; D gene: TRBD2; clone size: many; CDR3 protein: CSVGTSGSQETQYF; CDR3 DNA: TGCAGCGTTGGAACTAGCGGCTCACAAGAGACCCAGTACTTC
V gene: TRBV6-5; J gene: TRBJ2-5; D gene: .; clone size: few; CDR3 protein: CASSYIRGQETQYF; CDR3 DNA: TGTGCCAGCAGTTACATCAGGGGCCAAGAGACCCAGTACTTC
V gene: TRBV7-9; J gene: TRBJ2-7; D gene: TRBD2; clone size: .; CDR3 protein: CASSPTWEGSYEQYF; CDR3 DNA: TGTGCCAGCAGCCCGACCTGGGAGGGGTCCTACGAGCAGTACTTC
V gene: TRBV20-1; J gene: TRBJ2-7; D gene: TRBD1; clone size: few; CDR3 protein: CSARRSGQGREQYF; CDR3 DNA: TGCAGTGCTAGACGTTCGGGACAGGGAAGAGAGCAGTACTTC
V gene: TRBV5-1; J gene: TRBJ2-7; D gene: .; clone size: .; CDR3 protein: CASSYRDDYEQYF; CDR3 DNA: TGCGCCAGCAGCTACCGGGACGACTACGAGCAGTACTTC
V gene: TRBV24-1; J gene: TRBJ2-1; D gene: .; clone size: .; CDR3 protein: CATSVPGGSYNEQFF; CDR3 DNA: TGTGCCACCAGTGTCCCCGGGGGCTCCTACAATGAGCAGTTCTTC
V gene: TRBV14; J gene: TRBJ1-6; D gene: TRBD1; clone size: .; CDR3 protein: CASSQGTGFYNSPLHF; CDR3 DNA: TGTGCCAGCAGCCAAGGGACAGGGTTCTATAATTCACCCCTCCACTTT
V gene: TRBV21-1; J gene: TRBJ2-7; D gene: .; clone size: few; CDR3 protein: CASSEPYEQYF; CDR3 DNA: TGTGCCAGCTCCGAACCTTACGAGCAGTACTTC
V gene: TRBV20-1; J gene: TRBJ2-3; D gene: TRBD2; clone size: .; CDR3 protein: CSAPGLAVTDTQYF; CDR3 DNA: TGCAGTGCTCCCGGACTAGCGGTCACAGATACGCAGTATTTT
V gene: TRBV7-2; J gene: TRBJ2-2; D gene: TRBD2; clone size: many; CDR3 protein: CASSREVLAGGSGELFF; CDR3 DNA: TGTGCCAGCAGCCGAGAAGTGCTAGCGGGAGGTTCCGGGGAGCTGTTTTTT
V gene: TRBV10-3; J gene: TRBJ2-2; D gene: .; clone size: few; CDR3 protein: CAIASGTKIAGELFF; CDR3 DNA: TGTGCCATCGCTTCCGGGACAAAGATTGCCGGGGAGCTGTTTTTT
V gene: TRBV4-3; J gene: TRBJ2-2; D gene: .; clone size: .; CDR3 protein: CASSQGDGGTTGELFF; CDR3 DNA: TGCGCCAGCAGCCAAGGGGATGGCGGCACCACCGGGGAGCTGTTTTTT
V gene: TRBV20-1; J gene: TRBJ2-2; D gene: TRBD1; clone size: .; CDR3 protein: CSASDTGGAGTGELFF; CDR3 DNA: TGCAGTGCTAGTGATACAGGGGGCGCGGGTACCGGGGAGCTGTTTTTT